This T cell receptor beta chain was documented in a study of early T cells in non-severe SARS-CoV-2 infection. This clonotype was detected many times. Individual cDNA molecules were tagged with unique molecular identifiers, the study reported. TCRdb called the 5' RACE reads again in MiXCR, with one record for every CDR3 protein. The sample has about 53,000 distinct CDR3 sequences; roughly an eighth are singletons. Per the germline V gene, CDR1 is DFQATT and CDR2 is SNEGSKA (reference sequence). CDR3 length: 15 residues. The V end was cut by 0 bases, the J end by 0 bases, with 10 bases between. Sample: whole blood, taken at baseline. The V gene is TRBV20-1, the J gene TRBJ2-3; D unclear. The source is an adult who was a healthcare worker with PCR-confirmed SARS-CoV-2 infection or an uninfected control (not recorded which). The CDR3 sequence is CSARDATASTDTQYF. CDR3 bases: TGCAGTGCTAGAGATGCGACGGCTAGCACAGATACGCAGTATTTT.